Below, 12 T cell receptor beta chains from the same sample are listed, as sequenced in a study of T cells in Graves' hyperthyroidism and ophthalmopathy. RNA transcripts were the template for amplifying TCR beta CDR3 regions. HTBI primers were employed in a first-round RT-PCR of the TCR CDR3. TCRdb processed the multiplex PCR reads anew with MiXCR; each CDR3 protein has one entry. The top ten clones hold about 10% of a sample with about 700,000 distinct CDR3 sequences, 12% to 15% of them seen once. Sequenced: blood. The source is a woman between 18 and 29 years old with Graves' hyperthyroidism.

This rearrangement joins TRBV15 to TRBJ1-2; possible D gene TRBD1, 6 bases. The CDR3 loop spans 15 amino acids. The V end lost 9 bases, the J end lost 3 bases, and 20 bases lay between the germline ends. In germline, CDR1 is LNHNV, CDR2 YYDKDF (reference sequence). In DNA form, the CDR3 reads TGTGCCACTCCGAAGGGGGGTTCTTCCCACTATGGCTACACCTTC. This translates into CATPKGGSSHYGYTF. Supplemented by reference TRBV15 and TRBJ1-2, the full variable domain reads DAMVIQNPRYQVTQFGKPVTLSCSQTLNHNVMYWYQQKSSQAPKLLFHYYDKDFNNEADTPDNFQSRRPNTSFCFLDIRSPGLGDTAMYLCATPKGGSSHYGYTFGSGTRLTVV.

There are many counts of this clonotype. V gene TRBV4-1 combines with J gene TRBJ2-1; 7 bases are a match to TRBD2. V was pared by 1 base and J by 9 bases, with 6 bases of the junction left unmatched. The V gene's germline CDR1 is MGHRA and CDR2 YSYEKL. This CDR3 region has 14 residues. The CDR3 DNA sequence: TGCGCCAGCAGCCAAGGGGGACTAACCCTTGAGCAGTTCTTC. Protein sequence: CASSQGGLTLEQFF.

This clonotype was counted many times. Here the CDR3 DNA reads TGTGCCATCAGTGAGTCGGGACAGCCGGAGGCTAACACTGAAGCTTTCTTT. It codes for CAISESGQPEANTEAFF. This chain links TRBV10-3 with TRBJ1-1; 7 bases agree with TRBD1. V trimming: 0 bases; J trimming: 2 bases; junction bases outside the gene matches: 9. The germline V gene has CDR1 ENHRY and CDR2 SYGVKD. The CDR3 has 17 amino acids.

This clonotype was recorded a few times. The J gene is TRBJ1-5, the V gene TRBV14; maybe TRBD1 (5 bases). The CDR3 spans 16 residues. The V gene lost 1 base and the J gene lost 3 bases, with 13 bases spanning the gap. Germline V lookup: CDR1 SGHDN, CDR2 FVKESK. CDR3 residues: CASSQGGQGDNQPQHF. The CDR3 region has the DNA TGTGCCAGCAGCCAAGGTGGCCAGGGAGACAATCAGCCCCAGCATTTT.

This clonotype was counted many times. This rearrangement joins TRBV28 to TRBJ1-5; 9 nucleotides agree with TRBD1. The V segment lost 4 bases and the J segment 5 bases; nucleotides outside the gene matches: 9. Germline CDR1 reads MDHEN; CDR2 reads SYDVKM. CDR3 length equals 16 residues. For the CDR3, the DNA is TGTGCCAGCAGTTCGACCCGGGACAGGGTAGATCAGCCCCAGCATTTT. Its translation is CASSSTRDRVDQPQHF.

The chain uses TRBV10-1 and TRBJ2-3; D might be TRBD2 (6 bases). From germline, CDR1 is WNHNN and CDR2 SYGVQD (reference sequence). With 0 bases removed from V and 9 bases from J, the gap between germline ends came to 7 bases. There are 12 residues in the CDR3. The CDR3 DNA follows: TGCGCCAGCAGTGAGTCGAGCGGGACGCAGTATTTT. Protein product: CASSESSGTQYF.

V usage is TRBV20-1 and J usage is TRBJ1-1; 10 nucleotides align to TRBD1. CDR1 and CDR2 (germline): DFQATT, SNEGSKA (reference sequence). This CDR3 has 13 residues. Trimming removed 5 bases from V and 3 bases from J; junction bases left unmatched: 3. CDR3 DNA: TGCAGTGCTTGGGACAGGGGTCACACTGAAGCTTTCTTT. The encoded protein is CSAWDRGHTEAFF.

This clonotype has ten or more counts. The CDR3 loop reads CASSFLAGASNEQFF. CDR3 coding DNA: TGTGCCAGCAGCTTCCTAGCGGGAGCTTCAAATGAGCAGTTCTTC. The chain has TRBV7-9 and TRBJ2-1; 10 bases agree with TRBD2. Trimming took 3 bases from V and 7 from J; bases not matched to a gene: 6. CDR1 and CDR2 from the germline V gene are SEHNR and FQNEAQ (reference sequence). The CDR3 covers 15 residues.

In its sample, this clonotype was seen many times. The V and J genes are TRBV20-1 and TRBJ2-3; no definite D call. Trimming shortened V by 1 base and J by 4 bases, and 6 bases separated the two germline ends. CDR1 and CDR2 from the germline V gene are DFQATT and SNEGSKA (reference sequence). CDR3 size: 12 residues. The CDR3 sequence: CSARGISDTQYF. The CDR3 coding sequence is TGCAGTGCTAGAGGGATTTCAGATACGCAGTATTTT.

The chain uses TRBV6-1 and TRBJ2-5; D uncertain. The CDR3 runs 12 residues. V shed 8 bases and J shed 5 bases, with 12 bases lying between them. The germline V gene encodes CDR1 MNHNS and CDR2 SASEGT. This chain's CDR3 is CASRAVGETQYF. CDR3 nucleotides: TGTGCCAGCCGGGCGGTGGGGGAGACCCAGTACTTC.

This chain uses TRBV24-1 with TRBJ1-5; TRBD1 is a possible D gene (5 bases). Germline lookup yields CDR1 KGHDR and CDR2 SFDVKD. V was shortened by 9 bases and J by 0 bases, with 20 bases between the two germline ends. The CDR3 contains 17 residues. CDR3: CATPGPQAIYSNQPQHF. For the CDR3, the DNA is TGTGCCACCCCGGGGCCACAGGCCATCTATAGCAATCAGCCCCAGCATTTT.

This clonotype was counted only a few times. The chain employs TRBV19 and TRBJ1-2; TRBD1 matches at 8 bases. V shed 3 bases, J shed 5 bases, and the junction held 11 bases outside the gene matches. The CDR3 is made up of 16 amino acids. Per germline, CDR1 LNHDA and CDR2 SQIVND (reference sequence). CDR3 nucleotide sequence: TGTGCCAGTAGTATCGGTCTCGGGACAGGTCCTTATGGCTACACCTTC. It yields the protein CASSIGLGTGPYGYTF.